The 3 T cell receptor beta chains reported below all come from one sample, sequenced in a study of beta chain features in type 1 diabetes. Reverse transcribing all isolated RNA meant expressed TCRB transcripts were sequenced. Assay: immunoSEQ multiplex PCR; the TCRdb copy retains only in-frame clones and omits some. The profile shows hundreds of thousands of clones, around 13% of them singletons. Sequences were obtained from naive CD4+ T cells from blood. The receptors derive from a man between 25 and 39 years old in good health.

The chain recombines TRBV9 with TRBJ2-3, with 9 bases lining up with TRBD2. The length of the CDR3 is 15 residues. Germline values: CDR1 SGDLS, CDR2 YYNGEE. Germline trimming cut 4 bases from V and 0 bases from J; bases unmatched to any gene: 3. CDR3 nucleotides: TGTGCCAGCAGCACAGCGGGGGGTAGCACAGATACGCAGTATTTT. Its translation is CASSTAGGSTDTQYF.

This clone was counted only a few times. This same CDR3 is encoded by further DNA sequences in the sample. J is TRBJ2-1 and V is TRBV5-1; 13 bases are a match to TRBD2. The CDR3 extends over 15 amino acids. V trimming: 4 bases; J trimming: 5 bases; junction bases outside the gene matches: 3. Germline V CDR1 and CDR2: SGHRS, YFSETQ. The chain's CDR3 is CASSSGLAGDNEQFF. CDR3 coding DNA: TGCGCCAGCAGCAGCGGACTAGCGGGAGACAATGAGCAGTTCTTC. Using reference TRBV5-1 and TRBJ2-1 for the parts outside the CDR3, the full variable domain is KAGVTQTPRYLIKTRGQQVTLSCSPISGHRSVSWYQQTPGQGLQFLFEYFSETQRNKGNFPGRFSGRQFSNSRSEMNVSTLELGDSALYLCASSSGLAGDNEQFFGPGTRLTVL.

This clone turned up a few times. V is TRBV11-2 and J is TRBJ2-7; D might be TRBD2 (5 bases). Germline V CDR1 and CDR2: SGHAT, FQNNGV. V was pared by 1 base and J by 3 bases, with 10 bases between. The CDR3 loop spans 14 amino acids. The DNA for the CDR3 is TGTGCCAGCAGCTTAGCTGGTGGGAGCTACGAGCAGTACGTC. Protein: CASSLAGGSYEQYV.